This T cell receptor beta chain comes out of a study of blood T cells in healthy people across ages. Findings and caveats of the study: Diversity of TCR beta correlated strongly with naive T cell percentage. Per million T cells, the diversity of TCR beta decreased roughly linearly as age advanced.

PCR was performed a second time for about 6 to 11 cycles using a sample-barcoded 5' primer and a J-beta primer mix. Tags on each cDNA molecule came from a template-switch adaptor with 12 random nucleotides. MiXCR, run by TCRdb on the 5' RACE reads, gives a single entry per CDR3 protein. The sample has 850,000 or so distinct CDR3 sequences, around 30% seen once. Concerning this clonotype: The antigen is unknown. A read error is likely, as this CDR3 ends without the conserved phenylalanine or tryptophan.

Looked up from germline, CDR1 is GTSNPN and CDR2 is SVGIG (reference sequence). The CDR3 totals 14 residues. V shed 3 bases, J shed 6 bases, and the junction held 10 bases outside the gene matches. Each donor gave roughly 9.1 milliliters of peripheral blood. The sequence came from a woman of 80 years or more in good health. Input material: blood. The chain has TRBV30 and TRBJ2-7; TRBD1 matches 8 bases. Written as DNA, the CDR3 is TGTGCCTGGAGGGCCGCAGGGGGCGGATTCGAGCAGTACTGC. It encodes CAWRAAGGGFEQYC.